The clone carrying this TCR beta chain was counted once. The antigen is undetermined. This sample was taken from a study of graft-versus-host responses after intestinal transplantation. General study points: Early post-transplant HvG declines showed an association with peak circulating GvH clone levels.

Germline V gives CDR1 MNHEY, CDR2 SMNVEV (reference sequence). The ends were cut back, 1 base at V and 1 base at J, with 12 bases in the middle. The CDR3 covers 16 residues. Some clones are missing from TCRdb's copy, which holds only in-frame ones; the method was immunoSEQ multiplex PCR. The sample yields tens of thousands of clones, 80% to 95% seen once. Specimen: unstimulated CD8+ T cells sorted from spleen or lymph node cells, collected before intestinal transplant. This TCR derives from a human donor who received an intestinal transplant. J is TRBJ2-3 and V is TRBV27, with D tentatively TRBD2 (5 bases). DNA for the CDR3: TGTGCCAGCAGTTTATTGAGCATGAGGGGCACAGATACGCAGTATTTT. This sequence encodes CASSLLSMRGTDTQYF.